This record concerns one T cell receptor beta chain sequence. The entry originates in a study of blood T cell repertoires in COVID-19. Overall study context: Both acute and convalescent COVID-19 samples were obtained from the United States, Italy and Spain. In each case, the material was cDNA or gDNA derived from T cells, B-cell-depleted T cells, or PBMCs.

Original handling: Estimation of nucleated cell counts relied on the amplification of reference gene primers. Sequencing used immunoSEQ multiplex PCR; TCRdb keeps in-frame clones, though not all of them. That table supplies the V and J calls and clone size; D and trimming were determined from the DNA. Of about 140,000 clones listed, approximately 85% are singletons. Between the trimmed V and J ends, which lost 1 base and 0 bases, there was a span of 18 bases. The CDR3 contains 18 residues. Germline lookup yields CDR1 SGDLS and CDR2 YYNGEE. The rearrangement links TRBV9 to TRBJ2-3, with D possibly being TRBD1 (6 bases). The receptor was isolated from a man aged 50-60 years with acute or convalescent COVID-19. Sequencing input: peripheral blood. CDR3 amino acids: CASSVSIGGGSSTDTQYF. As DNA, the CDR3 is TGTGCCAGCAGCGTATCAATAGGGGGTGGGTCAAGCACAGATACGCAGTATTTT.